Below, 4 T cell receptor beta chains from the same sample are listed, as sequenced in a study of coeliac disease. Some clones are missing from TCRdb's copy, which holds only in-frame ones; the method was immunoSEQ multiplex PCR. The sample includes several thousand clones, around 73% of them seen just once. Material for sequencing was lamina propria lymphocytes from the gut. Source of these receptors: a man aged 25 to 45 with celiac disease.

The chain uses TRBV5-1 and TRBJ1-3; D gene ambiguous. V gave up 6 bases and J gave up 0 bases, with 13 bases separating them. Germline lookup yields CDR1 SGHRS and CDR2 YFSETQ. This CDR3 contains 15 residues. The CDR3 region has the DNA TGCGCCAGCACCCCGGAGGCTTTCTCTGGAAACACCATATATTTT. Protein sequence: CASTPEAFSGNTIYF.

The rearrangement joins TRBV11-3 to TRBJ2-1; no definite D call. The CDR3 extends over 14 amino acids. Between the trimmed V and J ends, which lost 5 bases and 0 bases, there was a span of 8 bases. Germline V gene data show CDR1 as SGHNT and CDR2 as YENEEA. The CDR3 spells CASSPRYSYNEQFF. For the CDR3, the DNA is TGTGCCAGCAGCCCCCGGTACTCCTACAATGAGCAGTTCTTC. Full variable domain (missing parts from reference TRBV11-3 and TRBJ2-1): EAGVVQSPRYKIIEKKQPVAFWCNPISGHNTLYWYLQNLGQGPELLIRYENEEAVDDSQLPKDRFSAERLKGVDSTLKIQPAELGDSAVYLCASSPRYSYNEQFFGPGTRLTVL.

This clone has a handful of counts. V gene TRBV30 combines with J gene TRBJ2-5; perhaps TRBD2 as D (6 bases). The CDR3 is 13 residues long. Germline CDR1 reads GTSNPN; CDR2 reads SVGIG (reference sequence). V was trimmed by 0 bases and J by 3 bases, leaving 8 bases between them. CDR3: CAWSVWGEETQYF. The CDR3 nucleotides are TGTGCCTGGAGTGTTTGGGGGGAAGAGACCCAGTACTTC.

The CDR3 bases are TGTGCCAGCAGCTCCCGGGACAGGGGGATCTCCTACAATGAGCAGTTCTTC. Residues: CASSSRDRGISYNEQFF. The genes are TRBV7-6 and TRBJ2-1; 11 nucleotides line up with TRBD1. V was pared by 4 bases and J by 0 bases, with 5 bases of the junction left unmatched. The CDR3 contains 17 residues. The germline V gene has CDR1 SGHVS and CDR2 FNYEAQ.